Presented here are 28 T cell receptor beta chains from one specimen sequenced in a study of beta chain features in type 1 diabetes. Overall study results and limits: Within each of all four CD4+ subsets, Type 1 diabetes patients had TCRB CDR3s that were moderately but significantly shorter.

The antigens of these receptors remain unknown. Isolated RNA was reverse transcribed in full, so expressed TCRB transcripts were sequenced. The protocol was immunoSEQ multiplex PCR, while the TCRdb copy is restricted to in-frame clones and leaves out a portion. The table lists 250,000 or so clones, 14% of them singletons. Sequencing was done on a sample of naive CD4+ T cells from blood. These receptors all stem from a man aged 30-40 years with type 1 diabetes.

This sequence joins TRBV5-1 and TRBJ1-1; unclear D gene. The CDR3 covers 14 residues. Deletions cut 0 bases from V and 4 bases from J, with 10 bases between. In germline, CDR1 is SGHRS, CDR2 YFSETQ. CDR3 sequence reads: CASSLDFSGTEAFF. DNA for the CDR3: TGCGCCAGCAGCTTGGACTTCAGCGGCACTGAAGCTTTCTTT.

The chain uses TRBV5-1 and TRBJ2-4; D possibly corresponds to TRBD1 (5 bases). The CDR3 loop spans 16 amino acids. Germline V lookup: CDR1 SGHRS, CDR2 YFSETQ. V lost 1 base, J lost 0 bases, and 11 bases lay in between. DNA of the CDR3: TGCGCCAGCAGCTTGCAGGGAACTGGAGCCAAAAACATTCAGTACTTC. Its protein product is CASSLQGTGAKNIQYF.

V is TRBV30 and J is TRBJ1-4; TRBD1 aligns across 7 bases. The germline gives CDR1 GTSNPN, CDR2 SVGIG (reference sequence). J lost 2 bases, V lost 5 bases, and 2 bases had no gene match. The CDR3 has 13 amino acids. The DNA for the CDR3 is TGTGCCTGGGGACAGGCCACTAATGAAAAACTGTTTTTT. Translation gives CAWGQATNEKLFF.

This clone was counted between two and nine times. This sequence joins TRBV5-1 and TRBJ1-2; the match to TRBD1 covers 11 bases. The CDR3 consists of 13 residues. Germline CDR1 SGHRS, CDR2 YFSETQ. With 7 bases clipped from V and 8 bases from J, the junction kept 7 bases outside the gene matches. This CDR3 reads CASADRGPAGYTF. DNA of the CDR3: TGCGCCAGCGCGGACAGGGGGCCCGCCGGCTACACCTTC.

The chain recombines TRBV7-9 with TRBJ2-7; 10 bases line up with TRBD2. The V segment lost 1 base and the J segment 5 bases; nucleotides outside the gene matches: 8. Germline loops: CDR1 SEHNR, CDR2 FQNEAQ (reference sequence). CDR3 length: 16 residues. The CDR3 region is CASSLVASGSSNEQYF. The CDR3 nucleotides read TGTGCCAGCAGCTTAGTGGCTAGCGGGAGTTCCAACGAGCAGTACTTC.

The chain joins TRBV5-1 to TRBJ1-1; 12 bases are shared with TRBD1. Germline CDR1 reads SGHRS; CDR2 reads YFSETQ. Germline trimming cut 0 bases from V and 5 bases from J; bases unmatched to any gene: 8. CDR3 length: 17 amino acids. The CDR3 region is CASSLGGQGARWTEAFF. In nucleotides, the CDR3 is TGCGCCAGCAGCTTGGGGGGACAGGGGGCGCGGTGGACTGAAGCTTTCTTT.

This clone was seen only a few times. J is TRBJ1-3 and V is TRBV7-9; D perhaps matches TRBD1 (5 bases). Trimming pared 1 base from V and 4 bases from J, leaving 17 bases between. The CDR3 covers 17 residues. Per the germline V gene, CDR1 is SEHNR and CDR2 is FQNEAQ (reference sequence). CDR3 DNA: TGTGCCAGCAGCTTAGTGTATATGGGGCGAACGGGAAACACCATATATTTT. Its translation is CASSLVYMGRTGNTIYF.

The rearrangement links TRBV18 to TRBJ1-5; D call uncertain. This CDR3 region has 14 residues. Trimming took 4 bases from V and 5 from J, leaving 12 bases between them. CDR1 is KGHSH and CDR2 is LQKENI in the germline V gene. CDR3 bases: TGTGCCAGCTCACTTGCGGAGAGTCATCAGCCCCAGCATTTT. It translates to CASSLAESHQPQHF.

This clone came up a few times. The gene calls are TRBV18 and TRBJ1-1; no firm D call. The CDR3 length is 13 residues. Germline V gene lookup returns CDR1 KGHSH and CDR2 LQKENI. V shed 2 bases and J shed 0 bases, with 4 bases lying between them. The CDR3 loop reads CASSPILNTEAFF. The CDR3 coding sequence is TGTGCCAGCTCACCAATCTTGAACACTGAAGCTTTCTTT.

The V and J genes are TRBV18 and TRBJ2-3; a weak D match, TRBD2 (6 bases). Trimming took 2 bases from V and 5 from J, leaving 23 bases between them. The germline V gene has CDR1 KGHSH and CDR2 LQKENI. CDR3 length: 18 amino acids. The CDR3 protein is CASSPFGLGTGVGDTQYF. The CDR3 DNA reads TGTGCCAGCTCACCATTCGGTCTTGGGACGGGGGTTGGAGATACGCAGTATTTT.

This CDR3 reads CASSLNTGELFF. The CDR3 DNA is TGTGCCAGCAGCCTTAACACCGGGGAGCTGTTTTTT. The rearrangement joins TRBV5-6 to TRBJ2-2; no clear D gene. The CDR3 consists of 12 residues. V was shortened by 4 bases and J by 2 bases, with 3 bases between the two germline ends. Germline V gives CDR1 SGHDT, CDR2 YYEEEE.

This clone has just a few counts. The rearrangement uses TRBV6-6 and TRBJ1-2; 9 positions match TRBD1. Germline values: CDR1 MNHNY, CDR2 SVGAGI (reference sequence). The CDR3 extends over 14 amino acids. Germline trimming cut 5 bases from V and 12 bases from J; bases unmatched to any gene: 13. The CDR3 DNA is TGTGCCAGCAGTCCCGAGGGGACAGGGAATTGGCACACCTTC. Translation: CASSPEGTGNWHTF.

This clone was seen a handful of times. The rearrangement joins TRBV30 to TRBJ1-3; TRBD1 matches 7 bases. Germline CDR1 and CDR2: GTSNPN and SVGIG (reference sequence). The trim removed 0 bases at V and 0 bases at J, leaving 2 bases unmatched. The CDR3 runs 15 residues. Here the CDR3 DNA reads TGTGCCTGGAGTGTAAAGGGGGCCTCTGGAAACACCATATATTTT. It is translated as CAWSVKGASGNTIYF. Supplemented by reference TRBV30 and TRBJ1-3, the full variable domain reads SQTIHQWPATLVQPVGSPLSLECTVEGTSNPNLYWYRQAAGRGLQLLFYSVGIGQISSEVPQNLSASRPQDRQFILSSKKLLLSDSGFYLCAWSVKGASGNTIYFGEGSWLTVV.

The V call is TRBV4-2, the J call TRBJ1-3; possible D gene TRBD1, 5 bases. V lost 3 bases, J lost 0 bases, and 12 bases lay in between. The CDR3 extends over 16 amino acids. Germline CDR1 and CDR2: LGHNA and YNFKEQ. DNA of the CDR3: TGTGCCAGCAGCCAGGAAGCGACAGTCTCTGGAAACACCATATATTTT. It yields the protein CASSQEATVSGNTIYF.

The chain combines TRBV9 with TRBJ2-5; TRBD2 matches 7 bases. V lost 4 bases, J lost 5 bases, and 8 bases stayed unmatched. The CDR3 loop spans 14 amino acids. From germline, CDR1 is SGDLS and CDR2 YYNGEE. In nucleotides, the CDR3 is TGTGCCAGCAGCACCGGAACTAGCGCCGAGACCCAGTACTTC. This codes for CASSTGTSAETQYF.

This clone was seen more than once but under ten times. The chain links TRBV11-2 to TRBJ2-5; D might be TRBD1 (6 bases). Trimming stripped 1 base from V and 4 bases from J, with 10 bases between. The CDR3 runs to 14 residues. The V gene's germline CDR1 is SGHAT and CDR2 FQNNGV. The CDR3 region is CASSLGVRGETQYF. The DNA of the CDR3 is TGTGCCAGCAGCTTAGGTGTCAGGGGAGAGACCCAGTACTTC.

V gene TRBV29-1 combines with J gene TRBJ2-1, with 8 bases aligning to TRBD1. From germline, CDR1 is SQVTM and CDR2 ANQGSEA. V gave up 4 bases and J gave up 6 bases; unmatched junction bases: 11. This CDR3 is built from 15 residues. The CDR3, as DNA: TGCAGCGTTGTGGTGACTCCCGGACAGGGCAATGAGCAGTTCTTC. This codes for CSVVVTPGQGNEQFF.

The chain uses TRBV5-1 and TRBJ2-7; weak D call: TRBD2 (6 bases). Germline CDR1 reads SGHRS; CDR2 reads YFSETQ. V lost 1 base and J lost 5, with 13 bases in between. The length of the CDR3 is 14 residues. CDR3 protein: CASSLSGVENEQYF. DNA of the CDR3: TGCGCCAGCAGCTTGTCGGGGGTAGAGAACGAGCAGTACTTC.

This clone has more than one count but fewer than ten. The chain couples TRBV5-1 to TRBJ2-5; weak D call: TRBD1 (6 bases). V was shortened by 5 bases and J by 1 base, with 12 bases between the two germline ends. CDR1 and CDR2 (germline): SGHRS, YFSETQ. The CDR3 spans 14 residues. CDR3 DNA sequence: TGCGCCAGCAGACTACAGGGTACCCAAGAGACCCAGTACTTC. Protein product: CASRLQGTQETQYF.

As concerns this clone: The same CDR3 also results from other DNA sequences found in this sample. The chain combines TRBV6-6 with TRBJ2-3; D unresolved. Germline V gene data show CDR1 as MNHNY and CDR2 as SVGAGI (reference sequence). CDR3 size: 12 residues. V was clipped by 5 bases and J by 0 bases, with 3 bases between them. The CDR3, as DNA: TGTGCCAGCAGTCATAGCACAGATACGCAGTATTTT. Translation gives CASSHSTDTQYF.

This CDR3 reads CSVHSLVTDNEQFF. In DNA form, the CDR3 reads TGCAGCGTTCACAGCTTAGTCACTGACAATGAGCAGTTCTTC. The gene calls are TRBV29-1 and TRBJ2-1; D gene unclear. This CDR3 contains 14 residues. Germline V CDR1 and CDR2: SQVTM, ANQGSEA. Trimming pared 5 bases from V and 5 bases from J, leaving 16 bases between.

The rearrangement links TRBV2 to TRBJ1-2, with 7 bases fitting TRBD1. The germline V gene has CDR1 SNHLY and CDR2 FYNNEI. The CDR3 covers 13 residues. Germline trimming cut 6 bases from V and 5 bases from J; bases unmatched to any gene: 6. CDR3 nucleotides: TGTGCCAGCAGGACCGGGACAGCGTATGGCTACACCTTC. Translated, it gives CASRTGTAYGYTF.

The chain uses TRBV6-6 and TRBJ1-2; 9 nucleotides match TRBD1. Germline V gene data show CDR1 as MNHNY and CDR2 as SVGAGI (reference sequence). CDR3 length equals 16 residues. V gave up 2 bases and J gave up 8 bases; unmatched junction bases: 12. The CDR3: CASSYGMITTGGGYTF. The CDR3 coding sequence is TGTGCCAGCAGTTACGGGATGATCACGACAGGGGGAGGCTACACCTTC.

This chain joins TRBV28 and TRBJ1-2, with 10 bases that match TRBD1. With V trimmed by 6 bases and J by 5 bases, 0 bases remained unmatched. The CDR3 spans 12 residues. Germline assignment: CDR1 MDHEN and CDR2 SYDVKM. This chain's CDR3 is CASRDRGYGYTF. The CDR3, as DNA: TGTGCCAGCAGGGACAGGGGGTATGGCTACACCTTC.

The rearrangement joins TRBV2 to TRBJ2-1, with 10 bases matching TRBD1. The CDR3 runs 15 residues. CDR1 and CDR2 (germline): SNHLY, FYNNEI. The V gene end was trimmed by 1 base and the J gene end by 7 bases; junction bases not matched to a gene: 4. CDR3: CASSEGTGGFNEQFF. The CDR3, as DNA: TGTGCCAGCAGTGAAGGGACAGGGGGTTTTAATGAGCAGTTCTTC.

The J gene is TRBJ2-7, the V gene TRBV5-1; D is perhaps TRBD2 (5 bases). The CDR3 is made up of 12 amino acids. Per germline, CDR1 SGHRS and CDR2 YFSETQ. Trimming pared 0 bases from V and 9 bases from J, leaving 10 bases between. The CDR3 DNA sequence: TGCGCCAGCAGCTTGGCGGGGAGCGGGCAGTACTTC. Amino acids: CASSLAGSGQYF. Full variable domain (remainder filled in from reference TRBV5-1 and TRBJ2-7): KAGVTQTPRYLIKTRGQQVTLSCSPISGHRSVSWYQQTPGQGLQFLFEYFSETQRNKGNFPGRFSGRQFSNSRSEMNVSTLELGDSALYLCASSLAGSGQYFGPGTRLTVT.

This clone has more than one count but fewer than ten. J is TRBJ2-1 and V is TRBV6-1; 9 bases fit TRBD2. V shed 5 bases and J 6 bases; nucleotides not matched to a gene: 5. Germline-derived CDR1 and CDR2 are MNHNS and SASEGT. The CDR3 has 14 amino acids. CDR3 in DNA: TGTGCCAGCAGTCGGACTAGCGACAGCAATGAGCAGTTCTTC. It translates to CASSRTSDSNEQFF.

This clone was detected a few times. The chain couples TRBV21-1 to TRBJ2-7; TRBD1, as called in the table, went unchecked against the DNA. TRBV21-1 is a pseudogene. CDR3 size: 15 residues. The CDR3 protein is CASIRDREPSYEQYF. CDR3 in DNA: TGTGCCAGCATCCGGGACAGGGAACCCTCCTACGAGCAGTACTTC.